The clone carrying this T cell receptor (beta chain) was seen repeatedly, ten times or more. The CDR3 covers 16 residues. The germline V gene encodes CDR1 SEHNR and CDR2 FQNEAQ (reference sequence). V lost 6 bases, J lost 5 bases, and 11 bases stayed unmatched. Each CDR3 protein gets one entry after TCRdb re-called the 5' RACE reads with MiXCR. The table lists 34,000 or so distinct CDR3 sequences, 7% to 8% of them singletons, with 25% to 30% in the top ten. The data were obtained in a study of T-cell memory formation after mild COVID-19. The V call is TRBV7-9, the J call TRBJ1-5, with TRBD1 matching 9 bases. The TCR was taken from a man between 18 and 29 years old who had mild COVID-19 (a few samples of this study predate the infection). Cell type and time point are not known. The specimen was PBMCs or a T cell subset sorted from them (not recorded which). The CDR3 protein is CASSPGTGRVDQPQHF. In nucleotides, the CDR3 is TGTGCCAGCAGTCCCGGGACAGGGAGGGTAGATCAGCCCCAGCATTTT. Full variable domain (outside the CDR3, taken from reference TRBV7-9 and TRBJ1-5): DTGVSQNPRHKITKRGQNVTFRCDPISEHNRLYWYRQTLGQGPEFLTYFQNEAQLEKSRLLSDRFSAERPKGSFSTLEIQRTEQGDSAMYLCASSPGTGRVDQPQHFGDGTRLSIL.